This TCR beta chain was observed in a study of shared clonotypes between healthy human individuals (TCRdb year 2020). Broadly, across the study: A few men and two women, aged 18 to 49 years, made up the cohort. For each donor, three plates each were used for CD4 naive and CD4 memory, two plates were used for CD8 naive, and one plate was used for CD8 memory. To estimate repertoire size and how much clonotype sharing occurs between individuals, the study deeply sequenced the blood TCR repertoires of roughly 5 healthy adults. To increase sequencing depth and limit assay-specific biases, TCR repertoire library preparation and sequencing were carried out by different laboratories using diverse techniques. Per donor, leukapheresis produced somewhere between about 0.8 and 9 billion PBMCs.

On this clone itself: Its antigen is not yet known. Base qualities were left out, and no much larger clone turns up one base away.

Results the study describes overall, beyond this receptor: When several donors were compared, the shared fraction of clonotypes was around 5% for naive CD4, 3.5% to 4% for naive CD8, more than 2% for memory CD4, and under 0.5% for memory CD8. Because the study included a small number of donors, the genetic and exposure-history diversity represented was limited. Pairwise subsampling indicated that sequencing depth was expected to affect the degree of clonotype sharing among donors. Rarefaction of sorted-subset datasets indicated incomplete sequencing despite the large sequencing depth. Compared with non-shared clonotypes, the clonotypes found in all four sorted-subset donors had higher generation probabilities. Only blood was sampled, and tissue TCR repertoires likely differ from those in blood. Naive subsets generally had larger estimated clonotype richness than memory subsets.

CDR1 and CDR2 are drawn from the germline V gene: MNHNS, SASEGT. The V end gives up 2 bases and the J end 1 base, leaving 6 bases in the junction not matched to a gene. The CDR3 covers 16 residues, taking in both the cysteine and the phenylalanine. The read is trimmed to its CDR3 DNA, 48 bases read in frame from base 1. Using the deep immunoSEQ assay, TCR CDR3 regions were amplified from genomic DNA by multiplex PCR. Extracted genomic DNA from each cell subset was spread evenly across all wells of several immunoSEQ 96-well plates, with each plate serving as a replicate. For sorted subsets, 200 to 250 ng of genomic DNA, equivalent to 25,000 to 35,000 T cell genomes, went into each replicate PCR. The purified libraries were quantified using a Qubit 3.0 fluorometer, sized with a Bioanalyzer 2100, and then quantified again using the KAPA Library Quantification kit. Every immunoSEQ 96-well plate was sequenced on a dedicated single-read 150-cycle Illumina NextSeq 550 flow cell. The original methods were these. Because the immunoSEQ output held only junctional sequences and lacked quality scores, the filtering could not match the filtering applied to full-length reads. To assign V/J genes and CDR3, sequences were annotated against IMGT germline references using PyIR, a Python wrapper for IgBLAST v1.9. Reads were removed for weak V/J assignments (E-value above 1e-6), missing CDR3, stop codons, out-of-frame junctions, or ambiguous translated residues. V3J clonotypes were defined by identical inferred V gene, J gene, and CDR3 amino acid sequence. To compute the percentage overlap between repertoires, the number of shared unique clonotypes was divided by the size of the smaller repertoire. Richness of each repertoire was evaluated using RTK rarefaction, the Chao1 estimator, and Recon v2.1 estimates of unobserved clonotypes. Generation probabilities were computed with OLGA for all TCRbeta clonotypes obtained by the gDNA method from several donors. Here the immuneACCESS table is served through TCRdb, limited to in-frame sequences with V and J called. Missing clones are a known gap in these copies; in checked studies unresolved V genes cover under half, and the rest lacks a known reason. V and J calls plus clone size are reproduced from that table; the DNA served to infer D and trimming. This sample gives around 2.5 million clones in total; 93% of them show up just once. The ten largest clones capture approximately 0.36% of the sample.

The donors were healthy, HIV-negative adults who had no recently reported acute infections or vaccinations. Every donor was a Caucasian adult residing in Nashville, Tennessee, USA. CD4+ T cells were enriched through magnetic negative selection, after which naive cells were positively selected on CD45RA and the remaining negative fraction served as the memory subset. Blood was collected by leukapheresis, and PBMCs were isolated by Ficoll-Histopaque density gradient centrifugation and then cryopreserved in liquid nitrogen vapor phase. Purity and quantity of every magnetically sorted T cell population were checked by analytical flow cytometry. Genomic DNA was isolated from each sorted fraction and quantified by UV absorbance on a Nanodrop 2000c.

This TCR derives from a man aged 18 to 30 in good health. Some clones in this sample may be carry-over from other donors' samples. Sequenced input: naive CD4+ T cells from PBMCs. In light of the paper, this sample's cell subset or site label describes: CD45RA+ positively selected. This chain is built from TRBV6-1 and TRBJ2-3, and 7 junctional nucleotides match TRBD1. CDR3 loop: CASSESWQGGTDTQYF. At the DNA level, the sequence is TGTGCCAGCAGTGAATCCTGGCAGGGGGGCACAGATACGCAGTATTTT.